This T cell receptor beta chain was retrieved from a study of shared clonotypes between healthy human individuals. For this clone: What it binds is unknown.

Here immunoSEQ multiplex PCR was the method, and the copy in TCRdb shows in-frame clones only, minus some. Of 1,500,000 or so clones listed, 98% are singletons. Study results and caveats: Sampling involved blood alone; tissue repertoires likely differ.

This CDR3 comprises 14 residues. From germline, CDR1 is SGHDT and CDR2 YYEEEE. With 4 bases clipped from V and 5 bases from J, the junction kept 5 bases outside the gene matches. The source of this sequence is a man aged 25 to 40 in good health. The chain couples TRBV5-6 to TRBJ1-4; 7 nucleotides align to TRBD1. Source material: naive CD4+ T cells sorted from blood. Subset of the sample: CD45RA+ positively selected. CDR3 nucleotide sequence: TGTGCCAGCAGCCGGACAGGAGGCAATGAAAAACTGTTTTTT. This gives the protein CASSRTGGNEKLFF.